The text below deals with one T cell receptor (beta chain). The table lists this clonotype with a count of one. What antigen it recognizes has not been identified. Base quality data are lacking; no much larger clone is found one base away. Just one read gives weak support. Immediately after resection, surgical brain or tumor specimens were cryofrozen in liquid nitrogen, and peripheral blood cells were collected at the same time. At the junction V is shortened by 10 bases and J by 7 bases, with 27 bases in between. Spanning cysteine to phenylalanine, the CDR3 consists of 16 amino acids. Only the CDR3 portion is preserved as DNA: 48 bases, with reading frame beginning at the first base. From the germline V gene (reference sequence), CDR1 is LGHDT and CDR2 is YNNKEL. TCR alpha and beta CDR3 regions were amplified with the iRepertoire nested amplicon-rescue multiplex PCR (arm-PCR) platform from RNA. The input for one-step reverse transcription and amplification was 100-400 ng of either tissue mRNA or PBMC total RNA. Following bead purification, Illumina adapters were added through a secondary multiplex PCR, and the libraries were then gel-purified between 200 and 400 bp. Internal 6-nucleotide barcodes were carried by the libraries and were used for demultiplexing. Sequencing of the libraries was done on an Illumina MiSeq using 2x220 or 2x250 nucleotide paired-end reads. On the study's bioinformatics: Paired reads were merged using FLASH 1.2.11 and aligned with BWA-MEM to the GRCh37 human genome, and TRA and TRB reads were then extracted. V and J assignment used an IMGT-derived reference of cassette sequences and CDR3 motifs that included pseudogenes. Reads were translated in three frames, and productive CDR3s were defined as those with a C...FGXG motif and no stop codons. Clonotypes were defined as unique combinations of V-J cassette pair and CDR3 amino acid sequence. Reads were filtered by Hamming distance, thresholded by each sample's sequence error rate in mapped regions. TCRdb redid the processing of the public reads, applying fastp at Q25 and MiXCR, and retained in-frame beta chains. Here each entry gathers all rows of one CDR3 protein and keeps the most common genes and DNA. For this entry, the V and J calls and clone size follow TCRdb and not the study's own pipeline. The sample has more than 350,000 distinct CDR3 sequences on record, approximately 42% of them singletons. Around 11% of the sample goes to the ten largest clones.

This sample is drawn from a study of glioma-infiltrating T cells (dated by TCRdb to between 2015 and 2016). Regarding the research as a whole: Low-grade gliomas were WHO grade II oligodendrogliomas or astrocytomas, and glioblastomas were WHO grade IV tumors sampled at initial rather than recurrent diagnosis. For blood libraries, the target was roughly 4- to 11-fold sequencing coverage of about 990,000 peripheral T cells. Sequencing of TCR alpha- and beta-chain repertoires was performed on glioma tissue, on non-neoplastic brain tissue, and on matched peripheral blood mononuclear cells. Glioma patients received dexamethasone for six or fewer days before surgery. Three low-grade glioma patients, about eight primary glioblastoma patients and three non-glioma patients contributing non-neoplastic brain tissue were included in the paired cohort. Each tissue-infiltrating repertoire was compared with the same patient's peripheral blood repertoire to measure divergence between tissue and blood T-cell populations.

The study at large found these results: Tissue and blood shared very few CDR3 sequences, a result attributed to high CDR3 diversity and limited sampling. Patients with low tissue-blood divergence were marked by a signature set of shared blood CDR3 motifs, and this signature set was depleted in highly divergent patients. VJ-independent divergence between tissue and blood was below expectation in non-neoplastic patients but above expectation in all gliomas, especially low-grade gliomas. The group comparisons were based on small numbers of patients: three non-neoplastic, three low-grade glioma and roughly eight glioblastoma patients.

The source is a human donor with low-grade glioma or glioblastoma, undergoing nonglioma brain surgery, or in good health (not recorded which). In this chain, TRBV3-1 is recombined with TRBJ2-3; the D gene is possibly TRBD1 or TRBD2, with 5 bases matching each. Sample: glioma tissue, nonneoplastic brain tissue, or PBMCs (not recorded which). The nucleotide sequence is TGTGCCACCCCCCCCCTGGGCCGAGACTGGGGGAATACGCAGTATTTT. The resulting protein is CATPPLGRDWGNTQYF.